This TCR beta chain was found in a study of cytomegalovirus exposure and HLA in healthy donors. The PCR was carried out with 60 Vbeta primers and 13 Jbeta primers. Measured with immunoSEQ multiplex PCR; TCRdb has only the in-frame clones, and not every one. The sample records around 110,000 clones, 50% to 70% being singletons. This clone has more than one count but fewer than ten. CDR3 length: 15 residues. CDR1 is MNHEY and CDR2 is SVGAGI in the germline V gene. The V and J ends lost 5 bases and 0 bases respectively, with 11 bases between them. This chain uses TRBV6-5 with TRBJ2-1; D ambiguous. The source is a middle-aged woman in good health and CMV-seropositive. The sequenced sample was PBMCs. DNA of the CDR3: TGTGCCAGCAGTCAGGCCGTAGGCTCCTACAATGAGCAGTTCTTC. Its protein is CASSQAVGSYNEQFF.